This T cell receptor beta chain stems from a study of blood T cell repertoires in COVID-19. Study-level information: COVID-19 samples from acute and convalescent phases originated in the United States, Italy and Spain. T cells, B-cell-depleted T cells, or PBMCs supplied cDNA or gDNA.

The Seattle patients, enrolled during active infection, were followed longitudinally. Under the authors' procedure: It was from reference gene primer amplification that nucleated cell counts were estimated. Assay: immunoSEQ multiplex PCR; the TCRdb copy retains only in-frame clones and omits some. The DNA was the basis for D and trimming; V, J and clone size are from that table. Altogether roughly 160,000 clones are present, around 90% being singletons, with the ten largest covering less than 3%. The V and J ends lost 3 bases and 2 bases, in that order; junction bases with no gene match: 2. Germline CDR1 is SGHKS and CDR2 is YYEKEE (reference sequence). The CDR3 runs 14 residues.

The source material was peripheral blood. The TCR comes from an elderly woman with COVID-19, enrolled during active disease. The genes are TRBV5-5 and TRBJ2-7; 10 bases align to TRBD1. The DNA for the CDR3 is TGTGCCAGCAGCTCCGGGACAGGGGCCTACGAGCAGTACTTC. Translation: CASSSGTGAYEQYF.